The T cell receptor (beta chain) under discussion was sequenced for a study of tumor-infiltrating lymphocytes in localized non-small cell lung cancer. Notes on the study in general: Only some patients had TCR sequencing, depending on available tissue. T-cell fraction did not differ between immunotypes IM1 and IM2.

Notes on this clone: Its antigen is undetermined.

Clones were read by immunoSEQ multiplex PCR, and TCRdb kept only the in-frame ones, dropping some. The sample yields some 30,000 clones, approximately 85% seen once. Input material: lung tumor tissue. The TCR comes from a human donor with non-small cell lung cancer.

The CDR3: CASSLDRERNYGGYTF. The CDR3 DNA reads as TGCGCCAGCAGCCTGGACAGGGAACGAAACTATGGTGGCTACACCTTC. V usage is TRBV4-3 and J usage is TRBJ1-2; 8 bases fit TRBD1. Germline assignment: CDR1 LGHNA and CDR2 YSLEER. The CDR3 is made up of 16 amino acids. Germline trimming cut 4 bases from V and 7 bases from J; bases unmatched to any gene: 14.